The 26 T cell receptor beta chains reported below all come from one sample, sequenced in a study of metastatic and nonmetastatic thyroid tumors. Each patient went into thyroid surgery without having received any treatment. TCRdb called clones again from the PCR reads with MiXCR. Found here are roughly 25,000 clones, roughly 25% of them singletons; the top ten hold 9% to 15%. Specimen: tumor tissue. Receptor source: a male donor with papillary thyroid cancer or a benign thyroid nodule (not recorded which). Some clones in this sample may be carry-over from other donors' samples.

This clone came up many times. The chain carries TRBV6-1 and TRBJ2-7; no definite D call. CDR3 length equals 13 residues. Trimming removed 1 base at V and 3 bases at J, with 7 bases between. The V gene's germline CDR1 is MNHNS and CDR2 SASEGT. The CDR3 DNA reads as TGTGCCAGCAGTGAAGGGATTTTCTACGAGCAGTACTTC. It yields the protein CASSEGIFYEQYF.

The chain recombines TRBV5-1 with TRBJ2-7; 7 bases agree with TRBD2. The CDR3 has 15 residues. Germline trimming cut 3 bases from V and 4 bases from J; bases unmatched to any gene: 10. The germline gives CDR1 SGHRS, CDR2 YFSETQ. The CDR3 here is CASSSGLGGLYEQYF. In DNA, the CDR3 is TGCGCCAGCAGCTCCGGTCTGGGGGGGTTATACGAGCAGTACTTC.

For this clone: It may be a read error: a sequence one base away is much more abundant. The rearrangement links TRBV7-9 to TRBJ1-1; TRBD1 might be the D (5 bases). This CDR3 comprises 14 residues. CDR1 and CDR2 (germline): SEHNR, FQNEAQ (reference sequence). The V gene lost 7 bases and the J gene lost 1 base, with 13 bases spanning the gap. The CDR3: CASNFHTGNTEAFF. CDR3 sequence (DNA): TGTGCCAGCAACTTCCATACAGGGAACACTGAAGCTTTCTTT.

This clone has at least ten counts. The gene calls are TRBV5-1 and TRBJ2-5; D might be TRBD2 (7 bases). The ends were cut back, 5 bases at V and 3 bases at J, with 14 bases in the middle. Germline-derived CDR1 and CDR2 are SGHRS and YFSETQ. This CDR3 spans 14 amino acids. CDR3 sequence: CASSLGGTKETQYF. The CDR3 nucleotides read TGCGCCAGCAGTCTGGGAGGGACAAAAGAGACCCAGTACTTC.

Note on this clone: The CDR3 does not close with the conserved phenylalanine or tryptophan, likely indicating a read error. The limits of the CDR3 on the DNA are not certain, so only TCRdb's listed CDR3 is given. This chain's CDR3 is CASSDSTSGSNEPVL. The rearrangement joins TRBV6-4 to TRBJ2-1; TRBD2 reflects the table's D call only, with no check against the DNA. CDR1 is MRHNA, CDR2 SNTAGT, per germline. Termini included, the CDR3 measures 15 amino acids.

For this clone: An end of the junction does not agree with germline; a read error may underlie this. The genes are TRBV20-1 and TRBJ1-2, with D perhaps TRBD1 (6 bases). The CDR3 totals 14 residues. The germline gives CDR1 DFQATT, CDR2 SNEGSKA (reference sequence). The CDR3 DNA is TGCATTGCTAGTGGTTGGCAGGGGAAATTTGGCTACACCTTC. It codes for CIASGWQGKFGYTF.

Comment on this clone: The junction and the germline gene differ at one end; a read error may be behind it. The V call is TRBV7-3, the J call TRBJ2-2; D tentatively reads TRBD1 or TRBD2 (5 bases each). This CDR3 is built from 15 residues. Germline CDR1 SGHTA, CDR2 FQGTGA. CDR3 nucleotides: TGTGCCAGCACAAAATCGGACATGGGAACCGGGGATCTGTTTTTT. Protein sequence: CASTKSDMGTGDLFF.

The V call is TRBV4-3, the J call TRBJ2-3; D possibly matches TRBD1 or TRBD2 (7 bases each). The CDR3 runs 16 residues. Germline CDR1 LGHNA, CDR2 YSLEER. V dropped 5 bases and J dropped 4 bases, with 19 bases sitting between them. The chain's CDR3 is CASSWGGRGDADTQYF. The CDR3 DNA follows: TGCGCCAGCAGCTGGGGGGGCAGGGGGGACGCAGATACGCAGTATTTT.

The sample holds many counts of this clone. This chain joins TRBV15 and TRBJ2-4; D gene uncertain. V was clipped by 5 bases and J by 10 bases, with 12 bases between them. Germline-derived CDR1 and CDR2 are LNHNV and YYDKDF (reference sequence). The CDR3 runs to 12 residues. The CDR3 DNA follows: TGTGCCACCAGCGGTCCCCTCCAGATTCAGTACTTC. It yields the protein CATSGPLQIQYF. The whole variable domain, filled in from reference TRBV15 and TRBJ2-4, reads DAMVIQNPRYQVTQFGKPVTLSCSQTLNHNVMYWYQQKSSQAPKLLFHYYDKDFNNEADTPDNFQSRRPNTSFCFLDIRSPGLGDTAMYLCATSGPLQIQYFGAGTRLSVL.

This clone was detected many times. For the CDR3, the DNA is TGCAGCGTTGAGGGGCTTACGGGGGGAAGCTCCTACAATGAGCAGTTCTTC. Amino acids: CSVEGLTGGSSYNEQFF. The J gene is TRBJ2-1, the V gene TRBV29-1; 7 nucleotides line up with TRBD2. The CDR3 runs 17 residues. CDR1 and CDR2 (germline): SQVTM, ANQGSEA. Germline trimming cut 3 bases from V and 0 bases from J; bases unmatched to any gene: 11.

The chain joins TRBV15 to TRBJ2-7; no definite D call. The germline V gene encodes CDR1 LNHNV and CDR2 YYDKDF (reference sequence). Trimming took off 5 bases at V and 4 bases at J, with 18 bases between the two ends. CDR3 length equals 15 residues. The CDR3 DNA reads as TGTGCCACCAGCGAGGATCCATACGGGCAATACGAGCAGTACTTC. It codes for CATSEDPYGQYEQYF. The variable domain in full, completed from reference TRBV15 and TRBJ2-7, reads DAMVIQNPRYQVTQFGKPVTLSCSQTLNHNVMYWYQQKSSQAPKLLFHYYDKDFNNEADTPDNFQSRRPNTSFCFLDIRSPGLGDTAMYLCATSEDPYGQYEQYFGPGTRLTVT.

A remark on this clone: One end of the junction varies from germline; a read error may be responsible. The chain couples TRBV20-1 to TRBJ1-1; the match to TRBD1 covers 10 bases. The CDR3 sequence is 13 residues long. Germline-derived CDR1 and CDR2 are DFQATT and SNEGSKA (reference sequence). CDR3 bases: TGCAGTGCTCGACAGGGGGCATCCTCTGAATCTTTCTTT. It yields the protein CSARQGASSESFF.

Details on this clone: The junction differs from germline at one of its ends, possibly a read error. In nucleotides, the CDR3 is TGTACCAGCTCTAGACAGGGATGGGTCGAGCTGTACTTC. This codes for CTSSRQGWVELYF. The chain has TRBV18 and TRBJ2-7; 7 nucleotides line up with TRBD1. The CDR3 length is 13 residues. Per the germline V gene, CDR1 is KGHSH and CDR2 is LQKENI.

This clone was detected many times. This sequence joins TRBV3-1 and TRBJ2-5; TRBD2 agrees at 9 bases. V gave up 5 bases and J gave up 4 bases; unmatched junction bases: 8. The CDR3 is made up of 15 amino acids. In germline, CDR1 is LGHDT, CDR2 YNNKEL (reference sequence). In DNA form, the CDR3 reads TGTGCCAGCAGCAAGTTTCTAGCGGGACTAGAGACCCAGTACTTC. Amino acids: CASSKFLAGLETQYF.

In this sample, this clone turned up many times. V and J are TRBV6-1 and TRBJ2-5; D may be TRBD2 (5 bases). CDR1 is MNHNS, CDR2 SASEGT, per germline. CDR3 length equals 13 residues. V lost 2 bases and J 4 bases, leaving 8 bases between the germline ends. The CDR3 here is CASSEREGETQYF. The CDR3 region has the DNA TGTGCCAGCAGTGAAAGAGAGGGAGAGACCCAGTACTTC.

To note about this clone: Mismatch with germline at one junction end may stem from a read error. The chain combines TRBV7-7 with TRBJ2-5; 13 bases fit TRBD2. Germline values: CDR1 SSHAT, CDR2 FNYEAQ (reference sequence). The CDR3 runs 17 residues. CDR3 in DNA: TGTGCTAGCAGCCCCGGGACTAGCGGGATGAGTAGAGAGACCCAGTACTTC. Translated, it gives CASSPGTSGMSRETQYF. The full variable domain, its missing parts supplied by reference TRBV7-7 and TRBJ2-5, is GAGVSQSPRYKVTKRGQDVTLRCDPISSHATLYWYQQALGQGPEFLTYFNYEAQPDKSGLPSDRFSAERPEGSISTLTIQRTEQRDSAMYRCASSPGTSGMSRETQYFGPGTRLLVL.

This clone has a count of ten or more. The V call is TRBV6-6, the J call TRBJ2-2; D possibly matches TRBD1 or TRBD2 (5 bases each). This CDR3 is 15 amino acids long. V was pared by 2 bases and J by 1 base, with 8 bases between. Germline V gives CDR1 MNHNY, CDR2 SVGAGI (reference sequence). The CDR3 is CASSYGTENTGELFF. The CDR3 nucleotides are TGTGCCAGCAGTTACGGGACGGAGAACACCGGGGAGCTGTTTTTT.

This clone was detected ten times or more. The J gene is TRBJ2-5, the V gene TRBV28, with TRBD2 matching 11 bases. This CDR3 is built from 15 residues. V shed 5 bases and J 3 bases; nucleotides not matched to a gene: 5. CDR1 MDHEN and CDR2 SYDVKM come from the germline V gene. The CDR3 loop reads CASSHQGLAEETQYF. CDR3 DNA sequence: TGTGCCAGCAGTCACCAGGGACTAGCGGAAGAGACCCAGTACTTC.

Within the sample, this clone is medium-sized. The rearrangement joins TRBV6-2 or TRBV6-3 to TRBJ2-7, with unresolved D. Germline V gives CDR1 MNHEY, CDR2 SVGEGT. The germline V and J ends were trimmed by 2 bases and 5 bases, with 16 bases remaining between them. This CDR3 has 15 residues. The CDR3 DNA is TGTGCCAGCAGTTACGGGCGCGGATTTGCGGACGAGCAGTACTTC. This codes for CASSYGRGFADEQYF.

This clone was observed a few times. The rearrangement joins TRBV6-4 to TRBJ2-6; 8 positions match TRBD1. V lost 4 bases and J lost 10; bases outside the gene matches: 12. The CDR3 totals 16 residues. CDR1 is MRHNA, CDR2 SNTAGT, per germline. Here the CDR3 DNA reads TGTGCCAGCAGTGCCGACAGGGGCTCTGGGGAAAACGTCCTGACTTTC. It specifies CASSADRGSGENVLTF.

Note on this clone: Sequence at one end of the junction differs from germline and may be a read error. This chain connects TRBV4-1 to TRBJ2-2; D gene uncertain. Germline V gene sequence: CDR1 MGHRA, CDR2 YSYEKL. The CDR3 totals 15 residues. The DNA of the CDR3 is TGTGCCAGCAGCCGTGTAGGCCATGGGCTCGGGGAGCTGTTTTTT. Translating it yields CASSRVGHGLGELFF.

This clone was counted at least ten times. The rearrangement joins TRBV12-3 or TRBV12-4 to TRBJ1-3; the match to TRBD1 covers 9 bases. The CDR3 extends over 15 amino acids. J gave up 8 bases and V 5 bases, and 10 bases lay outside the gene matches. CDR3 sequence: CASSPSVTGGDTIYF. In DNA form, the CDR3 reads TGTGCCAGCAGTCCGTCTGTGACAGGGGGAGACACCATATATTTT.

This clone was seen at least ten times. The gene calls are TRBV12-3 or TRBV12-4 and TRBJ2-3, with a tentative D call TRBD2 (6 bases). The CDR3 contains 16 residues. V lost 3 bases, J lost 1 base, and 14 bases lay in between. CDR3 residues: CASSFQAGLGTDTQYF. CDR3 nucleotide sequence: TGTGCCAGCAGTTTTCAGGCGGGATTGGGCACAGATACGCAGTATTTT.

This clone was counted ten times or more. J is TRBJ1-2 and V is TRBV27, with TRBD1 matching over 10 bases. There are 13 residues in the CDR3. After removal of 4 bases from V and 6 bases from J, the junction contained 2 bases not matched to a gene. From germline, CDR1 is MNHEY and CDR2 SMNVEV (reference sequence). CDR3 nucleotide sequence: TGTGCCAGCAGTTGGGGGACAGGGGATGGCTACACCTTC. This translates into CASSWGTGDGYTF.

In its sample, this clone was seen many times. The chain employs TRBV30 and TRBJ2-5, with D possibly being TRBD1 (5 bases). Per the germline V gene, CDR1 is GTSNPN and CDR2 is SVGIG (reference sequence). Trimming pared 0 bases from V and 4 bases from J, leaving 9 bases between. The CDR3 has 13 residues. The CDR3 coding sequence is TGTGCCTGGAGTGTACAGGCAGGAGAGACCCAGTACTTC. Protein sequence: CAWSVQAGETQYF.

This rearrangement joins TRBV11-2 to TRBJ2-5; D may be TRBD2 (5 bases). Trimming cost V 3 bases and J 7 bases, with 12 bases left between them. CDR1 is SGHAT and CDR2 is FQNNGV in the germline V gene. The CDR3 spans 13 residues. The CDR3 sequence: CASSFRGSVTQYF. The CDR3 coding sequence is TGTGCCAGCAGCTTTCGGGGTTCGGTGACCCAGTACTTC.